These T cell receptor beta chains were read from a single sample in a study of shared clonotypes between healthy human individuals. Using immunoSEQ multiplex PCR, the repertoire was profiled, and TCRdb retains in-frame clones only, with some absent. The sample holds some 740,000 clones, approximately 92% seen once. The sample consisted of naive CD8+ T cells sorted from blood. The receptors derive from a man between 25 and 39 years old in good health. Each CDR3 is given with its conserved first and last residue. A D gene is named only where the DNA matches it firmly. Some rows have no size entry. The others give once, few or many, or a class for an expanded clone.

few	TRBJ2-2	NA	TRBV27	TGTGCCAGCAGTACCCTCTCCGGCACCGGGGAGCTGTTTTTT	CASSTLSGTGELFF
once	TRBJ2-7	TRBD2	TRBV7-9	TGTGCCAGCAGGAAGACTAGCGGGAGGTCTGATGTGTACGAGCAGTACTTC	CASRKTSGRSDVYEQYF
NA	TRBJ2-7	TRBD2	TRBV27	TGTGCCAGCAGTGTCCTCGGCGCGGGAGGCTACTACGAGCAGTACTTC	CASSVLGAGGYYEQYF
NA	TRBJ2-1	NA	TRBV28	TGTGCCAGCCTGAAGCGCGGACTTACAGAGGAGCAGTTCTTC	CASLKRGLTEEQFF
NA	TRBJ1-5	TRBD1	TRBV28	TGTGCCAGCAGTTCCGTCGACAGGGCTAATCAGCCCCAGCATTTT	CASSSVDRANQPQHF
NA	TRBJ2-7	NA	TRBV5-1	TGCGCCAGCAGCCCGGGGACCTACGAGCAGTACTTC	CASSPGTYEQYF
once	TRBJ2-2	NA	TRBV7-9	TGTGCCAGCAGCCGTACCCCCGAACACGACGCGAACACCGGGGAGCTGTTTTTT	CASSRTPEHDANTGELFF
NA	TRBJ2-7	NA	TRBV28	TGTGCCACAGGGGGGTCCTACGAGCAGTACTTC	CATGGSYEQYF
NA	TRBJ2-3	TRBD2	TRBV28	TGTGCCAGCAGTTTACTAGCGGGAGAGGCGCAGTATTTT	CASSLLAGEAQYF
once	TRBJ2-1	TRBD2	TRBV11-2	TGTGCCAGCAGCTTAGGCCTAGCGGGAGAGATGCCTGAGCAGTTCTTC	CASSLGLAGEMPEQFF
NA	TRBJ2-7	TRBD1	TRBV25-1	TGTGCCAGCAGTGGATCAGGGGGCTACGAGCAGTACTTC	CASSGSGGYEQYF
once	TRBJ1-4	TRBD1	TRBV29-1	TGCAGCGTAAGGACAGGGGGGGACGAAAAACTGTTTTTT	CSVRTGGDEKLFF
NA	TRBJ2-1	NA	TRBV15	TGTGCCACCAGCAGAGTTGGGTCCTACAATGAGCAGTTCTTC	CATSRVGSYNEQFF
NA	TRBJ2-1	TRBD2	TRBV7-9	TGTGCCACCTGGACTAGCAAAGACAATGAGCAGTTCTTC	CATWTSKDNEQFF
NA	TRBJ2-5	NA	TRBV7-3	TGTGCCAGCAGCTTAGTTCCAGGCGGAATCCAAGAGACCCAGTACTTC	CASSLVPGGIQETQYF
NA	TRBJ2-2	NA	TRBV27	TGTGCCAGCAGGGAAATACAGAACACCGGGGAGCTGTTTTTT	CASREIQNTGELFF
NA	TRBJ1-2	NA	TRBV29-1	TGCAGCGCCGAGCCGCGGTCGGGTCATGGCTACACCTTC	CSAEPRSGHGYTF
NA	TRBJ2-7	NA	TRBV27	TGTGCCAGCAGTTTATGGAGAAACCTCAATTACGAGCAGTACTTC	CASSLWRNLNYEQYF
NA	TRBJ1-5	NA	TRBV2	TGTGCCAGCGAGCGAGGCGCGGGGGGGGATCAGCCCCAGCATTTT	CASERGAGGDQPQHF
NA	TRBJ2-7	NA	TRBV10-1	TGCGCCAGCAGTGAGGAGTTCGGGTACGAGCAGTACTTC	CASSEEFGYEQYF
once	TRBJ2-1	NA	TRBV7-9	TGTGCCAGCAGCGGGGGTGGGAGGTCGAATGAGCAGTTCTTC	CASSGGGRSNEQFF
NA	TRBJ2-3	NA	TRBV6-6	TGTGCCAGCCGGCACAGGGAGGAGGCAGATACGCAGTATTTT	CASRHREEADTQYF
NA	TRBJ2-6	NA	TRBV7-9	TGTGCCAGCAGCTTGAAAGGGCTTTTTGTAACTGGGGCCAACGTCCTGACTTTC	CASSLKGLFVTGANVLTF
NA	TRBJ2-7	NA	TRBV27	TGTGCCAGCAGTTACAGTGTGGGGGACAAGTCCTACGAGCAGTACTTC	CASSYSVGDKSYEQYF
once	TRBJ2-7	NA	TRBV5-1	TGCGCCAGCAGCGGGGAAACCTACGAGCAGTACTTC	CASSGETYEQYF
NA	TRBJ2-7	NA	TRBV5-1	TGCGCCAGCAGCTTGAAACTCGGACTCTCCTACGAGCAGTACTTC	CASSLKLGLSYEQYF
NA	TRBJ2-7	TRBD2	TRBV10-2	TGCGCCAGCATGGCGGGAGAGTACGAGCAGTACTTC	CASMAGEYEQYF
once	TRBJ2-3	NA	TRBV28	TGTGCCAGCAGTTTACACTCCCTTGGGACAGATACGCAGTATTTT	CASSLHSLGTDTQYF
NA	TRBJ2-7	NA	TRBV4-1	TGCGCCAGCAGCCAAGCTAATACCCTAGGGTACGAGCAGTACTTC	CASSQANTLGYEQYF
NA	TRBJ2-2	TRBD2	TRBV27	TGTGCCAGCACCACTAGGGCGGGAGGGTTCACCGGGGAGCTGTTTTTT	CASTTRAGGFTGELFF
NA	TRBJ2-7	TRBD2	TRBV5-1	TGCGCCAGCAGCACAGGACTAGCGTACGAGCAGTACTTC	CASSTGLAYEQYF
NA	TRBJ2-7	NA	TRBV4-1	TGCGCCAGCAGCCAAGTTGACGGGGGATCATCCTACGAGCAGTACTTC	CASSQVDGGSSYEQYF
NA	TRBJ1-3	TRBD1	TRBV29-1	TGCAGCGTTGAACCAGGACAGGGGGGCAACACCATATATTTT	CSVEPGQGGNTIYF
NA	TRBJ2-3	TRBD2	TRBV6-5	TGTGCCAGCAGTTGGACTAGCGGTACAGATACGCAGTATTTT	CASSWTSGTDTQYF
NA	TRBJ2-1	NA	TRBV5-1	TGCGCCAGCAGCCGTTTCTCTAGTGGCGAAACCCCCTACAATGAGCAGTTCTTC	CASSRFSSGETPYNEQFF
once	TRBJ2-3	NA	TRBV9	TGTGCCAGCAGCCCCCCCGGAGGAGGGGAGATAGATACGCAGTATTTT	CASSPPGGGEIDTQYF